This T cell receptor beta chain was recovered during a study of shared clonotypes between healthy human individuals. Findings and caveats of the study: Among donors, sharing of clonotypes was expected to be affected by sequencing depth. About 4.5% of naive CD4 clonotypes were common to a few donors. Unshared clonotypes carried lower generation probabilities than those common to all four donors. Sorted-subset sequencing, rarefaction showed, was incomplete despite large depth.

Trimming cost V 4 bases and J 2 bases, with 10 bases left between them. This CDR3 is built from 14 residues. The germline V gene has CDR1 MNHNS and CDR2 SASEGT. Selected positively for CCR7 and CD45RO-negative, naive CD8 cells excluded terminally differentiated effector memory CD45RA+ cells. TCRdb keeps only in-frame clones here, not all; method: immunoSEQ multiplex PCR. The sample contains some 2,000,000 clones, about 95% of which appear only once. Regarding this clone: Its antigen is not identified.

What was sequenced was naive CD8+ T cells sorted from blood. The sequence was obtained from a man aged 18 to 29 in good health. V and J are TRBV6-1 and TRBJ2-3; maybe TRBD1 (6 bases). CDR3 sequence reads: CASSVDRNTDTQYF. CDR3 DNA: TGTGCCAGCAGTGTTGACAGGAACACAGATACGCAGTATTTT.